What follows describes a single TCR beta chain. Its antigen is unknown. Clones were read by immunoSEQ multiplex PCR, and TCRdb kept only the in-frame ones, dropping some. Among tens of thousands of clones listed, around 90% were seen once. The data are from a study of siplizumab effects on memory and regulatory T cells. The CDR3 has 13 residues. CDR1 is LGHNA, CDR2 YNFKEQ, per germline. Trimming shortened V by 4 bases and J by 5 bases, and 10 bases separated the two germline ends. Points from the study as a whole: There were only a minor fraction of alloreactive clones that mapped to unstimulated subsets. Siplizumab, the agent tested, significantly reduced alloreactive sequences traceable to unstimulated CD4+ memory cells.

Sequencing used Tregs sorted from blood. This chain joins TRBV4-2 and TRBJ2-3; possibly TRBD1 for D (5 bases). The TCR sequence derives from a human donor in good health. The CDR3 DNA sequence: TGTGCCAGCAGCCTGAGGCAGGGAGATACGCAGTATTTT. Translation gives CASSLRQGDTQYF.